This T cell receptor beta chain stems from a study of radiotherapy plus CTLA-4 blockade in lung cancer. Regarding the study as a whole: An expansion of tumor-derived TCR clones occurred in blood after radiotherapy plus ipilimumab.

Generated by immunoSEQ multiplex PCR, the TCRdb table keeps only in-frame clones and is missing some. The sample includes about 45,000 clones, over 55% of them seen just once. This clone appeared a few times. Its antigen is not identified. Germline CDR1 SGHAT, CDR2 FQNNGV. After removal of 2 bases from V and 2 bases from J, the junction contained 10 bases not matched to a gene. The CDR3 is 17 amino acids. Focal radiation plus CTLA-4 blockade with ipilimumab was administered to patients who had chemo-refractory metastatic non-small-cell lung cancer. The J gene is TRBJ2-7, the V gene TRBV11-2; 9 bases match TRBD2. This TCR was sampled from a human donor with non-small cell lung cancer who had a partial response to radiotherapy plus ipilimumab. Sequences were derived from peripheral blood, sampled from a patient treated with radiotherapy plus ipilimumab. CDR3 residues: CASSLTSQRGATYEQYF. The CDR3 DNA sequence: TGTGCCAGCAGCTTAACTTCCCAGCGGGGGGCCACCTACGAGCAGTACTTC. The full variable domain, completed using reference TRBV11-2 and TRBJ2-7, is EAGVAQSPRYKIIEKRQSVAFWCNPISGHATLYWYQQILGQGPKLLIQFQNNGVVDDSQLPKDRFSAERLKGVDSTLKIQPAKLEDSAVYLCASSLTSQRGATYEQYFGPGTRLTVT.